This is a list of T cell receptor beta chains from one sample in a study of blood T cell repertoires in COVID-19. The method was immunoSEQ multiplex PCR; TCRdb's version includes in-frame clones alone and lacks a portion of them. The sample lists over 80,000 clones; about 88% were seen once. Sequencing was performed on peripheral blood. These receptors were collected from a man between 50 and 59 years old with acute or convalescent COVID-19. CDR3s include the opening cysteine and the closing phenylalanine or tryptophan. The order of the fields is V gene, CDR3 length, J gene, D gene, clone size, CDR3 DNA, CDR3 protein. D genes are given only for firm matches. Clone size is shown for a subset of rows, as once, few, many or a class of expanded clone.

v_gene: TRBV11-2
len: 17
j_gene: TRBJ1-2
d_gene: TRBD1
abundance: .
CDR3nt: TGTGCCAGCAGCTTAGCAGGCGGACAGGGGGCGGTTTATGGCTACACCTTC
CDR3aa: CASSLAGGQGAVYGYTF

v_gene: TRBV3-1/TRBV3-2
len: 15
j_gene: TRBJ1-5
d_gene: .
abundance: .
CDR3nt: TGTGCCAGCAGCCAAGGTCCGGGGAGCAATCAGCCCCAGCATTTT
CDR3aa: CASSQGPGSNQPQHF

v_gene: TRBV10-2
len: 13
j_gene: TRBJ1-1
d_gene: TRBD1
abundance: .
CDR3nt: TGCGCCAGCACCGGGACAGGGAACACTGAAGCTTTCTTT
CDR3aa: CASTGTGNTEAFF

v_gene: TRBV30
len: 14
j_gene: TRBJ1-6
d_gene: .
abundance: once
CDR3nt: TGTGCCTGGAGATTTTCGGGGGGTCCCTCACCCCTCCACTTT
CDR3aa: CAWRFSGGPSPLHF

v_gene: TRBV19
len: 13
j_gene: TRBJ2-2
d_gene: .
abundance: .
CDR3nt: TGTGCCAGTAGTAGGAGTAACACCGGGGAGCTGTTTTTT
CDR3aa: CASSRSNTGELFF

v_gene: TRBV10-3
len: 15
j_gene: TRBJ2-1
d_gene: TRBD1
abundance: .
CDR3nt: TGTGCCATCAGGGACACAGGGGGCGCTTACAATGAGCAGTTCTTC
CDR3aa: CAIRDTGGAYNEQFF

v_gene: TRBV13
len: 17
j_gene: TRBJ1-5
d_gene: TRBD1
abundance: .
CDR3nt: TGTGCCAGCAGCCGTGGGGGGACAGGGGGCGCGGGACAGCCCCAGCATTTT
CDR3aa: CASSRGGTGGAGQPQHF

v_gene: TRBV29-1
len: 13
j_gene: TRBJ1-3
d_gene: .
abundance: .
CDR3nt: TGCAGCGTTGAAGCCGTCGGGAGAAACACCATATATTTT
CDR3aa: CSVEAVGRNTIYF

v_gene: TRBV15
len: 15
j_gene: TRBJ1-5
d_gene: TRBD1
abundance: .
CDR3nt: TGTGCCACCAGCAGAGAACAAGGGGGCGGTCAGCCCCAGCATTTT
CDR3aa: CATSREQGGGQPQHF

v_gene: TRBV30
len: 12
j_gene: TRBJ1-1
d_gene: .
abundance: .
CDR3nt: TGTGCCTGGAGTCCGGGAAGTACTGAAGCTTTCTTT
CDR3aa: CAWSPGSTEAFF

v_gene: TRBV19
len: 16
j_gene: TRBJ1-5
d_gene: TRBD1
abundance: .
CDR3nt: TGTGCCAGTATACCCGGGACAGGGCGTTTTAACCAGCCCCAGCATTTT
CDR3aa: CASIPGTGRFNQPQHF

v_gene: TRBV12-3/TRBV12-4
len: 13
j_gene: TRBJ2-1
d_gene: .
abundance: .
CDR3nt: TGTGCCAGCAGTTTAGGTCTCCACAATGAGCAGTTCTTC
CDR3aa: CASSLGLHNEQFF

v_gene: TRBV7-2
len: 15
j_gene: TRBJ2-1
d_gene: TRBD2
abundance: .
CDR3nt: TGTGCCAGCAGCGATAGCGGGAGCTCCTACAATGAGCAGTTCTTC
CDR3aa: CASSDSGSSYNEQFF

v_gene: TRBV5-4
len: 16
j_gene: TRBJ1-1
d_gene: TRBD1
abundance: .
CDR3nt: TGTGCCAGCAGCTTGGAGGTTCAGGGGGCAGGGACTGAAGCTTTCTTT
CDR3aa: CASSLEVQGAGTEAFF

v_gene: TRBV6-4
len: 13
j_gene: TRBJ1-5
d_gene: .
abundance: .
CDR3nt: TGTGCCAGCAGTGAGACAGTCGGCCAGCCCCAGCATTTT
CDR3aa: CASSETVGQPQHF

v_gene: TRBV19
len: 15
j_gene: TRBJ1-5
d_gene: TRBD1
abundance: .
CDR3nt: TGTGCCAGTAGCACGGACAGGGGGCAAGGTCAGCCCCAGCATTTT
CDR3aa: CASSTDRGQGQPQHF

v_gene: TRBV5-1
len: 15
j_gene: TRBJ2-6
d_gene: .
abundance: .
CDR3nt: TGCGCCAGCAGCTGGAGCGACTCTGGGGCCAACGTCCTGACTTTC
CDR3aa: CASSWSDSGANVLTF

v_gene: TRBV6-5
len: 15
j_gene: TRBJ2-2
d_gene: TRBD2
abundance: .
CDR3nt: TGTGCCAGCAGAGGCGGGGGACCGAACACCGGGGAGCTGTTTTTT
CDR3aa: CASRGGGPNTGELFF

v_gene: TRBV27
len: 18
j_gene: TRBJ2-3
d_gene: TRBD2
abundance: once
CDR3nt: TGTGCCAGCAGCCTGACCTGGACTAGCGGGGGGTTGGTAGATACGCAGTATTTT
CDR3aa: CASSLTWTSGGLVDTQYF

v_gene: TRBV5-1
len: 13
j_gene: TRBJ2-1
d_gene: .
abundance: .
CDR3nt: TGCGCCAGCAGCCGAATAGAGGGAAATGAGCAGTTCTTC
CDR3aa: CASSRIEGNEQFF

v_gene: TRBV5-1
len: 15
j_gene: TRBJ2-7
d_gene: TRBD1
abundance: .
CDR3nt: TGCGCCAGCAGCTTGGGACAGGGGTCGTTCTACGAGCAGTACTTC
CDR3aa: CASSLGQGSFYEQYF

v_gene: TRBV20-1
len: 11
j_gene: TRBJ1-1
d_gene: TRBD1
abundance: .
CDR3nt: TGCAGTGCTAGCAGGGGGTCTGAAGCTTTCTTT
CDR3aa: CSASRGSEAFF

v_gene: TRBV19
len: 17
j_gene: TRBJ1-1
d_gene: .
abundance: .
CDR3nt: TGTGCCAGTAGTATAGGCCGACGGACGGCGGCGGGCACTGAAGCTTTCTTT
CDR3aa: CASSIGRRTAAGTEAFF

v_gene: TRBV2
len: 15
j_gene: TRBJ2-3
d_gene: TRBD2
abundance: .
CDR3nt: TGTGCCAGCAGCGCTAGCGGGGCCGACACAGATACGCAGTATTTT
CDR3aa: CASSASGADTDTQYF

v_gene: TRBV7-2
len: 14
j_gene: TRBJ1-1
d_gene: .
abundance: .
CDR3nt: TGTGCCAGCAGCTTGCAGGGGATGAACACTGAAGCTTTCTTT
CDR3aa: CASSLQGMNTEAFF

v_gene: TRBV30
len: 11
j_gene: TRBJ1-2
d_gene: .
abundance: .
CDR3nt: TGTGCCCGCGACAGTAGCTATGGCTACACCTTC
CDR3aa: CARDSSYGYTF

v_gene: TRBV12-3/TRBV12-4
len: 12
j_gene: TRBJ1-1
d_gene: .
abundance: .
CDR3nt: TGTGCCACCGGTAGAGGTATGACTGAAGCTTTCTTT
CDR3aa: CATGRGMTEAFF

v_gene: TRBV15
len: 15
j_gene: TRBJ2-2
d_gene: TRBD1
abundance: .
CDR3nt: TGTGCCACCAGCAGAGCGCAGGGGGCCCCCGGGGAGCTGTTTTTT
CDR3aa: CATSRAQGAPGELFF

v_gene: TRBV7-9
len: 14
j_gene: TRBJ2-3
d_gene: TRBD1
abundance: .
CDR3nt: TGTGCCAGCAGCTCCGGACAGGCCACAGATACGCAGTATTTT
CDR3aa: CASSSGQATDTQYF

v_gene: TRBV2
len: 14
j_gene: TRBJ1-5
d_gene: .
abundance: .
CDR3nt: TGTGCCAGCAGTGGGTCGGAGCCCTATCAGCCCCAGCATTTT
CDR3aa: CASSGSEPYQPQHF

v_gene: TRBV28
len: 13
j_gene: TRBJ1-6
d_gene: .
abundance: .
CDR3nt: TGTGCCACTCTCAGGGTGGATAATTCACCCCTCCACTTT
CDR3aa: CATLRVDNSPLHF

v_gene: TRBV2
len: 16
j_gene: TRBJ1-5
d_gene: .
abundance: .
CDR3nt: TGTGCCAGCAGTCCTGGGGGGATCGTGGGCAATCAGCCCCAGCATTTT
CDR3aa: CASSPGGIVGNQPQHF

v_gene: TRBV5-1
len: 16
j_gene: TRBJ2-2
d_gene: TRBD2
abundance: .
CDR3nt: TGCGCCAGCAGCTTACAACTAGCGGGGAACACCGGGGAGCTGTTTTTT
CDR3aa: CASSLQLAGNTGELFF

v_gene: TRBV7-3
len: 12
j_gene: TRBJ1-2
d_gene: TRBD1
abundance: .
CDR3nt: TGTGCCAGCAGCCTGACAGGGTATGGCTACACCTTC
CDR3aa: CASSLTGYGYTF

v_gene: TRBV3-1/TRBV3-2
len: 14
j_gene: TRBJ2-3
d_gene: TRBD2
abundance: few
CDR3nt: TGTGCCAGCAGCCGCGGACTAGCGGGAGATACGCAGTATTTT
CDR3aa: CASSRGLAGDTQYF

v_gene: TRBV19
len: 15
j_gene: TRBJ2-3
d_gene: .
abundance: .
CDR3nt: TGTGCCAGTAGTATAGACCAAACAAGCACAGATACGCAGTATTTT
CDR3aa: CASSIDQTSTDTQYF

v_gene: TRBV7-6
len: 16
j_gene: TRBJ2-2
d_gene: TRBD2
abundance: .
CDR3nt: TGTGCCAGCAGTCTTAGGACTAGCGGGGGGACCGGGGAGCTGTTTTTT
CDR3aa: CASSLRTSGGTGELFF

v_gene: TRBV2
len: 13
j_gene: TRBJ1-2
d_gene: TRBD1
abundance: .
CDR3nt: TGTGCCAGCAGCAAAGACAGGGACTATGGCTACACCTTC
CDR3aa: CASSKDRDYGYTF

v_gene: TRBV20-1
len: 12
j_gene: TRBJ1-6
d_gene: .
abundance: once
CDR3nt: TGCAGTGCTAGTCAAGGGGAGGTACCCCTCCACTTT
CDR3aa: CSASQGEVPLHF

v_gene: TRBV6-5
len: 14
j_gene: TRBJ1-2
d_gene: .
abundance: .
CDR3nt: TGTGCCAGCAGTTCGCGGGGAGGGATTGGAGGCTACACCTTC
CDR3aa: CASSSRGGIGGYTF

v_gene: TRBV9
len: 14
j_gene: TRBJ1-2
d_gene: TRBD1
abundance: .
CDR3nt: TGTGCCAGCAGCGCACGGGACAGTAACTATGGCTACACCTTC
CDR3aa: CASSARDSNYGYTF

v_gene: TRBV5-8
len: 17
j_gene: TRBJ1-2
d_gene: TRBD1
abundance: .
CDR3nt: TGTGCCAGCAGCTCCATAATAACCGGGACAGGGTCGGATGGCTACACCTTC
CDR3aa: CASSSIITGTGSDGYTF